Listed below are T cell receptor beta chains from one sample, sequenced in a study of blood T cell repertoires in COVID-19. Profiled with immunoSEQ multiplex PCR; TCRdb holds only in-frame clones, not every one. In the table there are about 300,000 clones, roughly 86% of which are singletons. The sample taken for sequencing was peripheral blood. These receptors were obtained from a young woman with COVID-19, enrolled during active disease. The CDR3 runs from the conserved cysteine through the conserved F or W. A D gene is named only where the DNA matches it firmly. The size of a clone is reported for some rows only, either as once, few or many, or as a class for expanded clones.

NA	TRBV18	NA	TRBJ1-6	CASSPPRGQSPLHF	TGTGCCAGCTCACCACCGAGGGGACAATCACCCCTCCACTTT
TRBD1	TRBV6-2/TRBV6-3	once	TRBJ1-1	CASSYSYRGTEAFF	TGTGCCAGCAGTTACTCCTACAGGGGTACTGAAGCTTTCTTT
TRBD1	TRBV24-1	NA	TRBJ2-1	CATSGGQALAEQFF	TGTGCCACCAGCGGGGGACAGGCCTTAGCTGAGCAGTTCTTC
TRBD1	TRBV14	once	TRBJ1-2	CASSLYRGMDGYTF	TGTGCCAGCAGCCTATACAGGGGAATGGATGGCTACACCTTC
NA	TRBV5-4	once	TRBJ2-1	CASSTYGEQFF	TGTGCCAGCAGTACTTACGGTGAGCAGTTCTTC
NA	TRBV11-2	NA	TRBJ2-1	CASSLAVGGLYNEQFF	TGTGCCAGCAGCTTAGCGGTCGGAGGTCTCTACAATGAGCAGTTCTTC
NA	TRBV28	NA	TRBJ2-1	CASSFSKDGDEQFF	TGTGCCAGCAGTTTTTCGAAGGATGGAGATGAGCAGTTCTTC
NA	TRBV27	once	TRBJ1-1	CASSSVLNTEAFF	TGTGCCAGCAGTTCGGTATTAAACACTGAAGCTTTCTTT
TRBD1	TRBV27	NA	TRBJ1-4	CASRQGMDEKLFF	TGTGCCAGTAGACAGGGGATGGATGAAAAACTGTTTTTT
NA	TRBV2	NA	TRBJ2-5	CASSELAVIYQETQYF	TGTGCCAGCAGTGAACTTGCAGTGATATACCAAGAGACCCAGTACTTC
NA	TRBV9	NA	TRBJ2-3	CASSEGGPDTQYF	TGTGCCAGCAGCGAGGGAGGCCCAGATACGCAGTATTTT
TRBD2	TRBV19	NA	TRBJ2-1	CATMTGTRYNEQFF	TGTGCCACCATGACGGGGACTAGATACAATGAGCAGTTCTTC
TRBD1	TRBV28	NA	TRBJ1-5	CASSAYRGLNQPQHF	TGTGCCAGCAGTGCCTACAGGGGCCTCAATCAGCCCCAGCATTTT
NA	TRBV4-1	NA	TRBJ1-4	CASSPLGQPTNEKLFF	TGCGCCAGCAGCCCACTAGGACAGCCAACTAATGAAAAACTGTTTTTT
TRBD1	TRBV10-2	NA	TRBJ1-2	CASSGGQGSLYGYTF	TGCGCCAGCAGTGGCGGACAGGGGAGCTTATATGGCTACACCTTC
TRBD1	TRBV5-1	NA	TRBJ1-1	CASSPFGRQGGITEAFF	TGCGCCAGCAGCCCATTCGGCAGACAGGGGGGGATAACTGAAGCTTTCTTT
NA	TRBV5-1	NA	TRBJ1-2	CASSLGGDYGYTF	TGCGCCAGCAGCTTGGGGGGAGACTATGGCTACACCTTC
NA	TRBV5-1	NA	TRBJ2-5	CASSLSLTTGSQETQYF	TGCGCCAGCAGCTTGTCGCTCACTACAGGGTCCCAAGAGACCCAGTACTTC
TRBD1	TRBV30	NA	TRBJ1-4	CAWSVGGQGEKLFF	TGTGCCTGGAGTGTTGGGGGACAGGGGGAAAAACTGTTTTTT
NA	TRBV23-1	many	TRBJ1-4	CASSQGRREKLFF	TGCGCCAGCAGTCAGGGGAGGAGAGAAAAACTGTTTTTT
NA	TRBV7-8	few	TRBJ1-5	CASSLGSGRTPYSNQPQHF	TGTGCCAGCAGCTTGGGGTCGGGCAGGACACCCTATAGCAATCAGCCCCAGCATTTT
TRBD1	TRBV7-3	NA	TRBJ2-3	CASCRTGSSSDTQYF	TGTGCCAGTTGTCGGACAGGGTCATCCTCAGATACGCAGTATTTT
NA	TRBV2	NA	TRBJ2-7	CASSPGYEQYF	TGTGCCAGCAGTCCAGGCTACGAGCAGTACTTC
NA	TRBV2	NA	TRBJ2-4	CASSEGSGKNIQYF	TGTGCCAGCAGTGAGGGCAGCGGCAAAAACATTCAGTACTTC
NA	TRBV9	NA	TRBJ2-2	CASSVSRVGGELFF	TGTGCCAGCAGCGTCTCCAGGGTAGGCGGGGAGCTGTTTTTT
TRBD2	TRBV2	NA	TRBJ2-3	CASEGLVPDTQYF	TGTGCCAGCGAGGGACTAGTCCCAGATACGCAGTATTTT
TRBD1	TRBV19	few	TRBJ2-4	CASSKGQEENIQYF	TGTGCCAGTAGTAAAGGACAGGAGGAAAACATTCAGTACTTC
NA	TRBV6-4	NA	TRBJ2-2	CASKSGDGLHTGELFF	TGTGCCAGCAAATCAGGGGACGGCTTGCACACCGGGGAGCTGTTTTTT
NA	TRBV2	once	TRBJ1-3	CASRGGDPGNTIYF	TGTGCCAGCAGGGGAGGAGATCCCGGAAACACCATATATTTT
TRBD1	TRBV19	NA	TRBJ1-2	CASSPGTANYGYTF	TGTGCCAGTAGTCCCGGGACAGCCAACTATGGCTACACCTTC
TRBD1	TRBV3-1/TRBV3-2	once	TRBJ1-5	CASSHPGQNQPQHF	TGTGCCAGCAGCCATCCGGGACAGAATCAGCCCCAGCATTTT
NA	TRBV21-1	NA	TRBJ1-3	CASSKAPGAGNTIYF	TGTGCCAGCAGCAAAGCCCCAGGGGCAGGAAACACCATATATTTT
TRBD2	TRBV9	NA	TRBJ2-3	CASSVGPSGSSTDTQYF	TGTGCCAGCAGCGTAGGCCCTAGCGGCTCTAGCACAGATACGCAGTATTTT
TRBD2	TRBV15	few	TRBJ2-3	CATSSSSGGPDTQYF	TGTGCCACCAGTAGTAGTAGCGGGGGGCCAGATACGCAGTATTTT
TRBD1	TRBV27	once	TRBJ2-2	CASHRTGNTGELFF	TGTGCCAGCCATCGGACAGGGAACACCGGGGAGCTGTTTTTT
NA	TRBV29-1	NA	TRBJ2-3	CLAVDTDTQYF	TGCTTAGCGGTAGACACAGATACGCAGTATTTT
NA	TRBV3-1/TRBV3-2	NA	TRBJ1-1	CASSQARDTEAFF	TGTGCCAGCAGCCAAGCCAGGGACACTGAAGCTTTCTTT